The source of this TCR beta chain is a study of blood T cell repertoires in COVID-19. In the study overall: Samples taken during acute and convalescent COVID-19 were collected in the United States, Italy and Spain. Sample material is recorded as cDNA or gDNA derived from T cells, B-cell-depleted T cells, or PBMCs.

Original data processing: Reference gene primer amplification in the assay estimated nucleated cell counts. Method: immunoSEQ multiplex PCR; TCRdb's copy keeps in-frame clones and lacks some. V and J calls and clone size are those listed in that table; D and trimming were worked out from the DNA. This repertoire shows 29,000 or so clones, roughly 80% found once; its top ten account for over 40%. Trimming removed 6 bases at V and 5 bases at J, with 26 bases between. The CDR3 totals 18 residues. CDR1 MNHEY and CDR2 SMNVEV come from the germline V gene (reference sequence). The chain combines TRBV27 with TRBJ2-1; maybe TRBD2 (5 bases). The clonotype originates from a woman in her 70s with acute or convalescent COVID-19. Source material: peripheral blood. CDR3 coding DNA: TGTGCCAGCAGGCTTCGGGGAACGGCACAGTTAGATGACAATGAGCAGTTCTTC. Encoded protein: CASRLRGTAQLDDNEQFF.